This T cell receptor (beta chain) derives from a study of cytotoxic CD8 clonotypes in ibrutinib-treated CLL. Background on the study: Response sampling occurred after a median approximately eleven months of treatment (range 6 to 36). General study findings and limits: Rising at ibrutinib response, clonality subsequently fell back toward baseline at progression. There were differences in sampling times between sustained-remission and progressing patients.

Method: immunoSEQ multiplex PCR; TCRdb's copy keeps in-frame clones and lacks some. The table lists tens of thousands of clones, around four fifths of them singletons. Libraries of TCR beta were made from approximately 2 micrograms of genomic DNA that came from cryopreserved PBMCs. In its sample, this clone was seen once. Its antigen remains unidentified. CDR1 is MGHRA and CDR2 is YSYEKL in the germline V gene. Trimming left V 0 bases short and J 3 bases short, with 11 bases between. This CDR3 is 15 amino acids long. Sequenced material: PBMCs, taken after 24 months of ibrutinib treatment. The source of this sequence is a human donor with chronic lymphocytic leukemia. The chain joins TRBV4-1 to TRBJ2-5; D uncertain. CDR3 region: CASSQDGLGEETQYF. CDR3 sequence (DNA): TGCGCCAGCAGCCAAGACGGTCTAGGAGAAGAGACCCAGTACTTC.